What follows describes a single TCR beta chain. The clone's antigen remains unknown. No per-base quality is available; no much larger clone lies one base away. Library creation used RT-PCR. TCRdb shows the sequencer as NextSeq 550. Clones were called with MiXCR by TCRdb after fastp trimmed the public reads at Q25, and only in-frame beta chains were retained. Identical CDR3 protein sequences are pooled into one entry, listed with their most common genes and DNA. This sample gives about 400,000 distinct CDR3 sequences in total; 16% of them show up just once. The ten largest account for 7.2% of the sample. This record belongs to a study of patients and donors after allogeneic stem cell transplantation (dated by TCRdb to about 2020). This sequence originates from a human donor who was either an allogeneic HSCT recipient or a stem cell or donor lymphocyte infusion donor (not recorded which). It is not recorded whose cells these are; they may come from a transplant donor. The specimen sequenced was blood, either unsorted or a sorted T cell fraction (not recorded which).

Read as DNA, the sequence is TGCAGTGCTAGCCGGGACAGCATGAACACTGAAGCTTTCTTT. Translated, this gives CSASRDSMNTEAFF. The chain joins TRBV20-1 to TRBJ1-1; 7 of the junction bases match TRBD1. CDR1 and CDR2, per the germline V gene (reference sequence), are DFQATT and SNEGSKA. The CDR3 starts with the cysteine, ends with the phenylalanine, and has 14 residues. This entry keeps only the CDR3 DNA: 42 bases, framed from base 1. V is trimmed back by 3 bases and J by 0 bases, and the junction contains 4 bases that no gene match accounts for.